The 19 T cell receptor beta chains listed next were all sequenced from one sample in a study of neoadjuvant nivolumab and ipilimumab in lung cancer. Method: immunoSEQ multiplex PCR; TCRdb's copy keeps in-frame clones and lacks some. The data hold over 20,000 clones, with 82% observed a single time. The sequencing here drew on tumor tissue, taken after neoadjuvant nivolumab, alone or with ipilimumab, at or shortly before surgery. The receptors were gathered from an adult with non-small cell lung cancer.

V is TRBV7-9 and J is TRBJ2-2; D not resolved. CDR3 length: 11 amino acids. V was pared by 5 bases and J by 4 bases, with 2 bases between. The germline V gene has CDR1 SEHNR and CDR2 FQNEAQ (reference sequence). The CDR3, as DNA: TGTGCCAGCAGCAGCACCGGGGAGCTGTTTTTT. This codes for CASSSTGELFF.

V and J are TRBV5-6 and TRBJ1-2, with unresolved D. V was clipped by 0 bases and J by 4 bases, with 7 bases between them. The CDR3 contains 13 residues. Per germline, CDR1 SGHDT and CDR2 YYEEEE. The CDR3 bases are TGTGCCAGCAGCTTGGAATCTGTCTATGGCTACACCTTC. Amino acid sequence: CASSLESVYGYTF.

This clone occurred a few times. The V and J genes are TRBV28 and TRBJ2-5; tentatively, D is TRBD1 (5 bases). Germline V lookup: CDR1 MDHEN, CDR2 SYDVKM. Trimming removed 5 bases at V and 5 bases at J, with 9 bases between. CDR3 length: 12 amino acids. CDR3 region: CASSAGFETQYF. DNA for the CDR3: TGTGCCAGCAGTGCAGGGTTCGAGACCCAGTACTTC.

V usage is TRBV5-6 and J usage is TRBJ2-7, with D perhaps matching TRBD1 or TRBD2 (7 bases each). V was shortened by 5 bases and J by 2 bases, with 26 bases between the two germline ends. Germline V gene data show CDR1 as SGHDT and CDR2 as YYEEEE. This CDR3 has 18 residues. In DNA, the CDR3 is TGTGCCAGCAGTAGTTACAGGGGAGTGTCTAGCGGAACCTACGAGCAGTACTTC. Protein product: CASSSYRGVSSGTYEQYF. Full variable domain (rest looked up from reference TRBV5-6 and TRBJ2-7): DAGVTQSPTHLIKTRGQQVTLRCSPKSGHDTVSWYQQALGQGPQFIFQYYEEEERQRGNFPDRFSGHQFPNYSSELNVNALLLGDSALYLCASSSYRGVSSGTYEQYFGPGTRLTVT.

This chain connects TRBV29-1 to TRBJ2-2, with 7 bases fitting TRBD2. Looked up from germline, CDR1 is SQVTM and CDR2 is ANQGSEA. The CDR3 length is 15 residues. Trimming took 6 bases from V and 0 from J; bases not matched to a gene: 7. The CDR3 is CSVGSGNTNTGELFF. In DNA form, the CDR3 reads TGCAGCGTCGGGAGCGGGAATACGAACACCGGGGAGCTGTTTTTT.

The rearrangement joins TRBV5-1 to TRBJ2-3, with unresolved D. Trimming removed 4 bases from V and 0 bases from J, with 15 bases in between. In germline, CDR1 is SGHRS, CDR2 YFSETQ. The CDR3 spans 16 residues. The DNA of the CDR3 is TGCGCCAGCAGCCCCTTTAGCAGTACTAGCACAGATACGCAGTATTTT. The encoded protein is CASSPFSSTSTDTQYF.

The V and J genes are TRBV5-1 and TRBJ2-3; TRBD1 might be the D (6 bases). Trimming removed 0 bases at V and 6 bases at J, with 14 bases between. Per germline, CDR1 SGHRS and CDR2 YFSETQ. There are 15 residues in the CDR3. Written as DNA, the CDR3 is TGCGCCAGCAGCTTGGCCCCCACTAGGGGGGATACGCAGTATTTT. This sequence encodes CASSLAPTRGDTQYF.

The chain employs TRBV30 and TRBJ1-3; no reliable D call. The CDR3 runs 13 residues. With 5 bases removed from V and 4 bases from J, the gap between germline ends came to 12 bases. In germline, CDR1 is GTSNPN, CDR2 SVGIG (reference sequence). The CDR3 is CAWYPGVGNTIYF. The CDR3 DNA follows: TGTGCCTGGTACCCCGGGGTCGGAAACACCATATATTTT. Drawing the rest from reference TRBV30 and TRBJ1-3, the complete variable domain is SQTIHQWPATLVQPVGSPLSLECTVEGTSNPNLYWYRQAAGRGLQLLFYSVGIGQISSEVPQNLSASRPQDRQFILSSKKLLLSDSGFYLCAWYPGVGNTIYFGEGSWLTVV.

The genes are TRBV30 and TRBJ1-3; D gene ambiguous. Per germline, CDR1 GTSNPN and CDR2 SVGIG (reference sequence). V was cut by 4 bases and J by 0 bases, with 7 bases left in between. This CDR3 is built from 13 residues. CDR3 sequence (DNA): TGTGCCTGGACCGGGAGCTCTGGAAACACCATATATTTT. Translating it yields CAWTGSSGNTIYF. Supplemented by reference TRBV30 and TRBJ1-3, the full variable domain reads SQTIHQWPATLVQPVGSPLSLECTVEGTSNPNLYWYRQAAGRGLQLLFYSVGIGQISSEVPQNLSASRPQDRQFILSSKKLLLSDSGFYLCAWTGSSGNTIYFGEGSWLTVV.

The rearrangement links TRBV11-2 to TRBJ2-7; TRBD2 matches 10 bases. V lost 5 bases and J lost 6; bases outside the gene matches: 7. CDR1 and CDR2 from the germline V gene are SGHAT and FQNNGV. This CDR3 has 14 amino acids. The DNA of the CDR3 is TGTGCCAGCAGCCCCGGGACTAGCGAGGGCGAGCAGTACTTC. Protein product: CASSPGTSEGEQYF.

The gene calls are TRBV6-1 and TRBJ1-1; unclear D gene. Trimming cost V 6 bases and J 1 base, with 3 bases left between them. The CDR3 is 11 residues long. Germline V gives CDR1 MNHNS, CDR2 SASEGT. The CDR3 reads CASRANTEAFF. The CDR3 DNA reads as TGTGCCAGCAGGGCGAACACTGAAGCTTTCTTT.

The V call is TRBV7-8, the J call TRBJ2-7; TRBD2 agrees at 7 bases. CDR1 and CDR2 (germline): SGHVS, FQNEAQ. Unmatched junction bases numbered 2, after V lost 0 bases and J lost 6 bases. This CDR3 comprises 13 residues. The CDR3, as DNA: TGTGCCAGCAGCTTAGCGCCGGGAGGCGAGCAGTACTTC. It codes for CASSLAPGGEQYF.

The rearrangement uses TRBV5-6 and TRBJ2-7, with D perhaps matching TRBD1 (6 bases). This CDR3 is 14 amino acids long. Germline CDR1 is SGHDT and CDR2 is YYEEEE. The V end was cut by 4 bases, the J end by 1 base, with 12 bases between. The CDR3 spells CASSARTESYEQYF. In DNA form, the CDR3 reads TGTGCCAGCAGCGCAAGGACAGAATCCTACGAGCAGTACTTC.

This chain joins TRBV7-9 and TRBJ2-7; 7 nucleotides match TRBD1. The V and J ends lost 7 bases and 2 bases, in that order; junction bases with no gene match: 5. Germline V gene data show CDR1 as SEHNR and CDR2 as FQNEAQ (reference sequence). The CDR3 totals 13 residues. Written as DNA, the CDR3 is TGTGCCAGCAACCGGGACAGAACCTACGAGCAGTACTTC. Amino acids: CASNRDRTYEQYF.

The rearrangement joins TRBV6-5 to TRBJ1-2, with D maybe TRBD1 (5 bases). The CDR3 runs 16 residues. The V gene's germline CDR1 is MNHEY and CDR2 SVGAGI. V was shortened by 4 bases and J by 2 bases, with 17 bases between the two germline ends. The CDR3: CASSSPRDPLNYGYTF. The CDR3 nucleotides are TGTGCCAGCAGTTCCCCTCGGGACCCACTAAACTATGGCTACACCTTC.

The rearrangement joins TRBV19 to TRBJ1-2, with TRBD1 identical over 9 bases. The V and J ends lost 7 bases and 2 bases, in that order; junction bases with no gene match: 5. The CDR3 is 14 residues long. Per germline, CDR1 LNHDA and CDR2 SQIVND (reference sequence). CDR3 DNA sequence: TGTGCCAGTACCGTGGACAGGGGCAACTATGGCTACACCTTC. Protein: CASTVDRGNYGYTF.

Here the CDR3 DNA reads TGTGCCAGCAGCTTAGCGCTAGTCGGTTCCTCTGGAAACACCATATATTTT. It specifies CASSLALVGSSGNTIYF. The rearrangement uses TRBV7-6 and TRBJ1-3; D unclear. V gave up 0 bases and J gave up 0 bases, with 12 bases separating them. The length of the CDR3 is 17 residues. Germline CDR1 SGHVS, CDR2 FNYEAQ.

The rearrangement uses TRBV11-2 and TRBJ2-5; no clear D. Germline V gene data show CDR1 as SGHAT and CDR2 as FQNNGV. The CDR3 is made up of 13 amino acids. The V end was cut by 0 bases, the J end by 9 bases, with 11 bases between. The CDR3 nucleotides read TGTGCCAGCAGCTTAGATCTGTTGTTGTCCCAGTACTTC. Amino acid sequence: CASSLDLLLSQYF.

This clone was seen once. CDR3 in DNA: TGTGCCAGCAGCCGGGCAACAGATACGCAGTATTTT. Translated, it gives CASSRATDTQYF. This rearrangement joins TRBV7-6 to TRBJ2-3; D call uncertain. Germline assignment: CDR1 SGHVS and CDR2 FNYEAQ. The germline V and J ends were trimmed by 5 bases and 3 bases, with 6 bases remaining between them. CDR3 length: 12 amino acids.